The next 5 T cell receptor beta chains were all read from a single sample in a study of shared clonotypes between healthy human individuals. Naive CD8 cells were CD45RO-negative, positively selected for CCR7, excluding terminally differentiated effector memory CD45RA+ cells. Generated by immunoSEQ multiplex PCR, the TCRdb table keeps only in-frame clones and is missing some. The profile covers about 2 million clones, with around 96% appearing a single time and 1.1% taken by the ten largest. Sequenced input: naive CD8+ T cells sorted from blood. Every receptor here comes from a man aged 18-30 years in good health.

The chain combines TRBV27 with TRBJ2-7, with D possibly matching TRBD2 (5 bases). The germline gives CDR1 MNHEY, CDR2 SMNVEV (reference sequence). The CDR3 has 14 amino acids. V lost 3 bases, J lost 2 bases, and 11 bases lay in between. This chain's CDR3 is CASSLGIATYEQYF. The CDR3 bases are TGTGCCAGCAGTTTGGGTATAGCGACCTACGAGCAGTACTTC.

Remarks on this clone: The same CDR3 can be traced to other DNA sequences in this sample. V gene TRBV4-3 combines with J gene TRBJ2-7, with TRBD2 as a possible D gene (7 bases). This CDR3 contains 15 residues. Germline V gene lookup returns CDR1 LGHNA and CDR2 YSLEER. V lost 0 bases to trimming and J lost 2 bases, with 11 bases between them. The DNA of the CDR3 is TGCGCCAGCAGCCAAGATGGGGGGGGCACCTACGAGCAGTACTTC. Protein: CASSQDGGGTYEQYF.

The CDR3 bases are TGTGCCAGCAGTTTATGGGGGGACTATAATTCACCCCTCCACTTT. This sequence encodes CASSLWGDYNSPLHF. The V and J genes are TRBV28 and TRBJ1-6; TRBD1 might be the D (5 bases). The V and J ends lost 0 bases and 3 bases respectively, with 6 bases between them. The CDR3 covers 15 residues. Germline CDR1 reads MDHEN; CDR2 reads SYDVKM. Filled out from reference TRBV28 and TRBJ1-6, the complete variable domain reads DVKVTQSSRYLVKRTGEKVFLECVQDMDHENMFWYRQDPGLGLRLIYFSYDVKMKEKGDIPEGYSVSREKKERFSLILESASTNQTSMYLCASSLWGDYNSPLHFGNGTRLTVT.

This clone was recorded only once. The rearrangement links TRBV27 to TRBJ1-2; 7 nucleotides match TRBD1. Germline loops: CDR1 MNHEY, CDR2 SMNVEV (reference sequence). Trimming at V came to 6 bases and at J to 4 bases, leaving 11 bases not matched to a gene. This CDR3 contains 15 residues. CDR3 coding DNA: TGTGCCAGCAGACAAACAGGGGCGGGGATCTATGGCTACACCTTC. This codes for CASRQTGAGIYGYTF.

This chain connects TRBV9 to TRBJ2-1, with 8 bases lining up with TRBD2. V dropped 3 bases and J dropped 7; count of bases not matched to a gene: 9. Germline lookup yields CDR1 SGDLS and CDR2 YYNGEE. There are 15 residues in the CDR3. The DNA for the CDR3 is TGTGCCAGCAGCGGTACTAGCGGCGGAGATAATGAGCAGTTCTTC. Its protein product is CASSGTSGGDNEQFF.